The 10 T cell receptor beta chains in this list originate from one sample, sequenced in a study of blood T cell repertoires in COVID-19. Assay: immunoSEQ multiplex PCR; the TCRdb copy retains only in-frame clones and omits some. The sample carries hundreds of thousands of clones, roughly nine tenths recorded once. Specimen: peripheral blood. Receptors originate from a young man with active or convalescent COVID-19.

The CDR3 here is CASGPTSALPAYEQYF. The CDR3 coding sequence is TGTGCTAGTGGTCCTACTAGCGCTCTCCCGGCCTACGAGCAGTACTTC. The V call is TRBV12-5, the J call TRBJ2-7, with 7 bases fitting TRBD2. This CDR3 has 16 amino acids. CDR1 LGHNT and CDR2 FRNRAP come from the germline V gene. V shed 5 bases and J 2 bases; nucleotides not matched to a gene: 12.

The rearrangement links TRBV3-1 (or the pseudogene TRBV3-2) to TRBJ1-2; TRBD1 matches at 9 bases. The CDR3 runs to 14 residues. Germline V gene lookup returns CDR1 LGHDT and CDR2 YNNKEL (reference sequence). V trimming: 4 bases; J trimming: 8 bases; junction bases outside the gene matches: 8. The CDR3 loop is CASSPLRGQGGYTF. CDR3 in DNA: TGTGCCAGCAGCCCCCTAAGGGGACAGGGAGGCTACACCTTC.

This clone was detected a few times. The chain links TRBV9 to TRBJ1-2; 9 nucleotides match TRBD1. CDR3 length: 14 residues. The V gene's germline CDR1 is SGDLS and CDR2 YYNGEE. J lost 8 bases, V lost 4 bases, and 9 bases had no gene match. Here the CDR3 reads CASSSMDRGFGYTF. The CDR3 DNA follows: TGTGCCAGCAGCTCAATGGACAGGGGATTCGGCTACACCTTC.

Written as DNA, the CDR3 is TGTGCCAGCAGCCAAGCCCCCGGCACAGCCGGGGAGCTGTTTTTT. Its protein is CASSQAPGTAGELFF. The chain recombines TRBV3-1 (or the pseudogene TRBV3-2) with TRBJ2-2; no clear D. The CDR3 extends over 15 amino acids. Trimming removed 1 base from V and 6 bases from J, with 12 bases in between. Germline V gene sequence: CDR1 LGHDT, CDR2 YNNKEL (reference sequence).

V and J are TRBV7-9 and TRBJ1-2; 9 bases are shared with TRBD1. The junction had 9 bases not matched to a gene; V was cut back by 4 bases and J by 6 bases. CDR1 and CDR2 from the germline V gene are SEHNR and FQNEAQ (reference sequence). The CDR3 covers 15 residues. CDR3 protein: CASSYWDRVNDGYTF. In DNA form, the CDR3 reads TGTGCCAGCAGCTATTGGGACAGGGTAAACGATGGCTACACCTTC.

CDR3 nucleotide sequence: TGTGCCAGCAGTTTGAGCGGGAGGAGGGAGACCCAGTACTTC. As protein: CASSLSGRRETQYF. The V call is TRBV27, the J call TRBJ2-5; 9 nucleotides match TRBD2. The CDR3 is 14 residues long. Germline CDR1 MNHEY, CDR2 SMNVEV (reference sequence). Germline trimming cut 3 bases from V and 5 bases from J; bases unmatched to any gene: 4.

The chain couples TRBV6-2 or TRBV6-3 to TRBJ2-3; TRBD2 matches at 7 bases. The CDR3 extends over 14 amino acids. Per germline, CDR1 MNHEY and CDR2 SVGEGT. V gave up 6 bases and J gave up 2 bases; unmatched junction bases: 5. CDR3 in amino acids: CASSPLAPTDTQYF. CDR3 coding DNA: TGTGCCAGCAGCCCACTAGCGCCCACAGATACGCAGTATTTT.

V and J are TRBV28 and TRBJ2-2, with TRBD1 matching 7 bases. Trimming at V came to 5 bases and at J to 6 bases, leaving 12 bases not matched to a gene. Germline CDR1 reads MDHEN; CDR2 reads SYDVKM. CDR3 length equals 16 residues. CDR3 region: CASSTSGTQGAGELFF. The CDR3 nucleotides are TGTGCCAGCAGTACCTCCGGGACCCAGGGGGCCGGGGAGCTGTTTTTT. The full variable domain, with the rest looked up from reference TRBV28 and TRBJ2-2, is DVKVTQSSRYLVKRTGEKVFLECVQDMDHENMFWYRQDPGLGLRLIYFSYDVKMKEKGDIPEGYSVSREKKERFSLILESASTNQTSMYLCASSTSGTQGAGELFFGEGSRLTVL.

The J gene is TRBJ2-1, the V gene TRBV19; D unresolved. The CDR3 runs 12 residues. The V end lost 1 base, the J end lost 8 bases, and 6 bases lay between the germline ends. Germline V gene data show CDR1 as LNHDA and CDR2 as SQIVND (reference sequence). CDR3 region: CASSIGVYEQFF. The CDR3 coding sequence is TGTGCCAGTAGTATAGGAGTTTATGAGCAGTTCTTC.

The CDR3 DNA sequence: TGCGCCAGCAGCCTGGGACAGGGGGGCACTGAAGCTTTCTTT. It specifies CASSLGQGGTEAFF. The rearrangement links TRBV4-3 to TRBJ1-1; 11 bases are a match to TRBD1. Germline CDR1 is LGHNA and CDR2 is YSLEER. The CDR3 consists of 14 residues. Germline trimming cut 4 bases from V and 4 bases from J; bases unmatched to any gene: 2.